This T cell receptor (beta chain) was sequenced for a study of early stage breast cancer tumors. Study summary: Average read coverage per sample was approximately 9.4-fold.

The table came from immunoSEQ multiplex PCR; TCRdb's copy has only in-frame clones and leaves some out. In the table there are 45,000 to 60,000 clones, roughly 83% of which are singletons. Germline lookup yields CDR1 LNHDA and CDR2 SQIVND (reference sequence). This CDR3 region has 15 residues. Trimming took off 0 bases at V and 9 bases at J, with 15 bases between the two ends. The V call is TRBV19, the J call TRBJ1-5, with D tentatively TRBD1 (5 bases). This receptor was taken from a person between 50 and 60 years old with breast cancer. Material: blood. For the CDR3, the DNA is TGTGCCAGTAGTATAGATCAGGGAGCCGTTACGCCCCAGCATTTT. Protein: CASSIDQGAVTPQHF.